The source of this TCR beta chain is a study of identical twins. This CDR3 spans 15 amino acids. Germline CDR1 and CDR2: LGHDT and YNNKEL (reference sequence). V shed 2 bases, J shed 5 bases, and the junction held 7 bases outside the gene matches. MiXCR, run by TCRdb on the 5' RACE reads, gives a single entry per CDR3 protein. This table has around 300,000 distinct CDR3 sequences, about 8% appearing once. These same records also appear under a second study, on yellow fever vaccine responses in identical twins.

The receptor comes from a woman younger than 30 in good health. Specimen: memory (CD45RO+) T cells sorted from blood. This chain connects TRBV3-1 to TRBJ2-3; 7 bases line up with TRBD2. CDR3 loop: CASSQREGWGDTQYF. CDR3 bases: TGTGCCAGCAGCCAAAGGGAGGGGTGGGGAGATACGCAGTATTTT.